This T cell receptor (beta chain) was captured in a study of response to subunit inactivated influenza vaccine. Via MiXCR, TCRdb re-called the RT-PCR reads, giving one row per CDR3 protein. The sample lists hundreds of thousands of distinct CDR3 sequences, 6% to 9% occurring once. Germline values: CDR1 SGHRS, CDR2 YFSETQ. J gave up 2 bases and V 1 base, and 4 bases lay outside the gene matches. The CDR3 is 16 residues long. This sequence was found in a man aged 50 to 75 who received an inactivated influenza vaccine. V and J are TRBV5-1 and TRBJ2-7, with 12 nucleotides matching TRBD2. Sequencing used PBMCs from blood, obtained roughly 24 months after vaccination. CDR3 nucleotides: TGCGCCAGCAGCTTGACTAGCGGGGGGAGAACCTACGAGCAGTACTTC. Encoded protein: CASSLTSGGRTYEQYF.